This TCR beta chain comes out of a study of T cells in Graves' hyperthyroidism and ophthalmopathy (dated by TCRdb to the late 2010s). In terms of the full investigation: To identify distinguishing TCR V-J signatures, a discovery cohort of around 100 patients was used, comprising under 45 with Graves' ophthalmopathy and 55 to 65 with stable Graves' hyperthyroidism. An independent validation cohort of some 18 hyperthyroidism patients and approximately 17 patients who later progressed to ophthalmopathy tested prospective prediction of ophthalmopathy. The roughly 100 discovery patients were randomly divided into training and test sets at a 7:3 ratio. Thyroid tissue and blood T-cell repertoires from six Graves' hyperthyroidism patients were also compared in the study. Once sampling was done, hyperthyroidism patients were given methimazole at a starting dose of 30 mg daily, whereas ophthalmopathy patients were given high-dose intravenous methylprednisolone. The paper reports TCR Vbeta CDR3 sequencing of some 140 peripheral blood samples: 43 ophthalmopathy, over 70 hyperthyroidism and around 17 progressor patients.

Results and caveats for the whole study, not just this receptor: Most expanded thyroid clonotypes (frequency above 0.001) were also found in blood, which suggests that blood repertoires may mirror thyroid immune responses. During validation, the model predicted progression to ophthalmopathy a median of approximately 6.5 months ahead of onset, with almost 71% sensitivity and 72% to 80% specificity. No statistical method was used to set the sample size in advance, and investigators knew the group allocation. In cross-validation, a model built on a 13 V-J signature told ophthalmopathy apart from stable hyperthyroidism with less than 90% sensitivity and approximately 81% specificity, and in testing the same model reached 80%/75%.

TCR beta CDR3 regions were amplified from RNA transcripts. The first round of RT-PCR for the TCR CDR3 was performed with the HTBI primer set and the Qiagen OneStep RT-PCR kit. Libraries were constructed in a second round of multiplex PCR, after which size selection and purification were carried out. The libraries were sequenced on an Illumina HiSeq2000 using paired-end 100 bp reads. The authors' analysis ran thus. SOAPnuke was used to process the raw data, removing reads that contained adapters or uncalled bases, had a mean Phred below 15, or lacked an exact match to the constant primer or identifier. High-quality paired reads were merged using COPE v1.2.5, and each unique nucleotide sequence was defined as a clonotype. MiTCR v1.1 was used to align the clonotypes against IMGT TRBV, TRBD and TRBJ reference segments. Analysis was restricted to V-J combinations with a frequency above 0.0001, which covered 99.2% of repertoires. A TCS score was defined as the ratio between F50 (clonal expansion) and ExV (chaos), using BLOSUM62-based TCRdist between CDR3 peptides within each V-J. Welch's t-statistics and random forest reduced several hundred V-J features to 13, which were used in a naive Bayes classifier (R e1071). The similarity between thyroid and blood repertoires was quantified using the Morisita-Horn index. TCRdb trimmed public reads at Q25 via fastp, called clones via MiXCR and kept in-frame beta chains. CDR3 protein duplicates are merged, each entry listing the most common genes and DNA. The V and J calls were not made by the authors but by TCRdb's processing. The sample records 500,000 to 650,000 distinct CDR3 sequences, 40% to 50% of which are singletons. The top ten clonotypes cover about two fifths of the sample.

Details on this clonotype: The target of this receptor is not known. The record has no base qualities; no much larger clone is one base away.

Exclusion was applied to patients with uncontrolled infections, other autoimmune diseases, pregnancy or lactation. Clinical symptoms, serum thyroxine and TRAb, thyroid ultrasound, and orbital computed tomography formed the basis for the diagnoses. Total RNA was extracted using Trizol reagent, and RNA quality was assessed on an Agilent 2100 Bioanalyzer. As encoded in the germline V gene, CDR1 is MNHNS while CDR2 is SASEGT. The trim is 6 bases for V and 1 base for J, with a gap of 13 bases between the germline ends. CDR3 length: 14 amino acids, cysteine to phenylalanine. Solely the CDR3 DNA is kept, with 42 bases framed from the first base.

This sequence uses TRBV6-1 and TRBJ2-7; the D region possibly corresponds to TRBD2 (5 bases align). Specimen: peripheral blood or thyroid tissue (not recorded which). The source of this sequence is an adult woman with Graves' disease, either hyperthyroidism or ophthalmopathy (not recorded which). This receptor carries the CDR3 CASSAPGVSYEQYF. The nucleotides are TGTGCCAGCAGCGCCCCCGGGGTGTCCTACGAGCAGTACTTC.